The TCR beta chain described here comes from a study of early T cells in non-severe SARS-CoV-2 infection. This CDR3 spans 13 amino acids. CDR1 and CDR2 (germline): WNHNN, SYGVQD (reference sequence). V was pared by 1 base and J by 4 bases, with 7 bases between. Researchers attached unique molecular identifiers to individual cDNA molecules. TCRdb analysed the 5' RACE reads with MiXCR anew, one entry per CDR3 protein. The sample consists of 65,000 to 95,000 distinct CDR3 sequences, 12% of them appearing once. The TCR originated in an adult who was a healthcare worker with PCR-confirmed SARS-CoV-2 infection or an uninfected control (not recorded which). The donor label of this sample is uncertain. The material sequenced was whole blood, taken at baseline. The rearrangement joins TRBV10-1 to TRBJ1-1; unclear D gene. The DNA of the CDR3 is TGCGCCAGCAGTGAGTTCGGGAGCACTGAAGCTTTCTTT. Encoded protein: CASSEFGSTEAFF.